This is a list of T cell receptor beta chains from one sample in a study of blood T cell repertoires in COVID-19. Clones were read by immunoSEQ multiplex PCR, and TCRdb kept only the in-frame ones, dropping some. The data show roughly 300,000 clones, approximately 91% seen once. Sequenced sample: PBMCs or T cells enriched from blood (not recorded which). These receptors all stem from a middle-aged woman with acute COVID-19. CDR3s include the opening cysteine and the closing phenylalanine or tryptophan. The order of the fields is CDR3 DNA, CDR3 protein, V gene, clone size, J gene, D gene. D genes are given only for firm matches. A row's size may be missing; if present it is once, few, many or a size class.

TGTGCCAGCAGTTTAATCCAGGGGGGAGAGACCCAGTACTTC CASSLIQGGETQYF TRBV28 - TRBJ2-5 -
TGCGCCAGCAGCCTTGGACAGGGCGATTCACCCCTCCACTTT CASSLGQGDSPLHF TRBV4-1 - TRBJ1-6 TRBD1
TGTGCCAGCAGCTTAGCGAGTACAGGGGGGGCAGATACGCAGTATTTT CASSLASTGGADTQYF TRBV7-2 - TRBJ2-3 -
TGTGCCAGTAGTGGGACAGGTACCTCCTACGAGCAGTACTTC CASSGTGTSYEQYF TRBV19 - TRBJ2-7 TRBD1
TGTGCCAGCAGCGGAGGCGAAAGGACAGGGAGGTACGAGCAGTACTTC CASSGGERTGRYEQYF TRBV9 once TRBJ2-7 TRBD1
TGTGCCAGTAGTCAGGACAGGGGGCGTAGTCAGCCCCAGCATTTT CASSQDRGRSQPQHF TRBV19 - TRBJ1-5 TRBD1
TGCGCCAGCAGCCCCCAGTCGATGGGCCGGGGGTTCGGTGAGCAGTTCTTC CASSPQSMGRGFGEQFF TRBV4-3 once TRBJ2-1 -
TGTGCCAGCAGCTTCCGGGACACGAGCTCTGGAAACACCATATATTTT CASSFRDTSSGNTIYF TRBV11-3 few TRBJ1-3 -
TGTGCCAGCAGCTTAGCGCTAAGGGGACTAGCGGGAGGGGTCCACGAGCAGTACTTC CASSLALRGLAGGVHEQYF TRBV7-9 - TRBJ2-7 TRBD2
TGTGCCAGCAGCGTAGATAGCGGCAGGGGGCTCGGCTACACCTTC CASSVDSGRGLGYTF TRBV9 - TRBJ1-2 TRBD1
TGTGCCAGCAGCAAGCGGGGACAGTACTCCTACGAGCAGTACTTC CASSKRGQYSYEQYF TRBV21-1 - TRBJ2-7 -
TGTGCCAGTAGTATACAGGGGGCGAACCTAGGGGGCACTGAAGCTTTCTTT CASSIQGANLGGTEAFF TRBV19 - TRBJ1-1 TRBD1
TGTGCCAGCAGCAAAGCGGGAACAAGGAGGTCCTACAATGAGCAGTTCTTC CASSKAGTRRSYNEQFF TRBV21-1 - TRBJ2-1 -
TGTGCCAGCAGCCAAACAAAGGGACAGGAGAATCAGCCCCAGCATTTT CASSQTKGQENQPQHF TRBV3-1/TRBV3-2 - TRBJ1-5 TRBD1
TGTGCCAGCAGTGAGGGACAACCCTACGAGCAGTACTTC CASSEGQPYEQYF TRBV7-2 few TRBJ2-7 -
TGTGCCAGCAGCATGACTAGCGGGACATACAATGAGCAGTTCTTC CASSMTSGTYNEQFF TRBV3-1/TRBV3-2 - TRBJ2-1 TRBD2
TGTGCCAGCTCACCACCGTGGAGGCCAAGCTCTGGAAACACCATATATTTT CASSPPWRPSSGNTIYF TRBV18 - TRBJ1-3 -
TGCGCCAGCAGCCCGCGCCGGCGGGGCGGCGGTGAGACCCAGTACTTC CASSPRRRGGGETQYF TRBV5-1 - TRBJ2-5 -
TGTGCCAGCAGTATCCGGGACAGGGAGGCCGGGGAGCTGTTTTTT CASSIRDREAGELFF TRBV27 - TRBJ2-2 TRBD1
TGCGCCAGCAGCTTGAAGGGACAGGGGGCGGCAGATACGCAGTATTTT CASSLKGQGAADTQYF TRBV5-1 - TRBJ2-3 TRBD1
TGTGCCAGCTCACAACAGGGGGCTAACTATGGCTACACCTTC CASSQQGANYGYTF TRBV18 once TRBJ1-2 TRBD1
TGTGCCTGGAGTGTGGGCAGCCACAGATACAATGAGCAGTTCTTC CAWSVGSHRYNEQFF TRBV30 - TRBJ2-1 -
TGTGCCAGCTCACCAAGGACAGGGGACCAAGAGACCCAGTACTTC CASSPRTGDQETQYF TRBV18 - TRBJ2-5 TRBD1
TGTGCCAGCAGTGAAGGCTGGGGGCAAGTTAATGAAAAACTGTTTTTT CASSEGWGQVNEKLFF TRBV2 - TRBJ1-4 -
TGTGCCAGCAGCCCCCGAGGACTAGCGGACAATGAGCAGTTCTTC CASSPRGLADNEQFF TRBV11-2 - TRBJ2-1 TRBD2
TGCAGCGGTCTCTCCGGGACAGGGACCGGGGAGCTGTTTTTT CSGLSGTGTGELFF TRBV29-1 - TRBJ2-2 TRBD1
TGTGCCAGCAGTTTGACAGACTACTATGGCTACACCTTC CASSLTDYYGYTF TRBV2 - TRBJ1-2 -
TGTGCCAGAAGCTTACTAGCGGGAGGGCCTGTATCCCTCTACGAGCAGTACTTC CARSLLAGGPVSLYEQYF TRBV5-3 - TRBJ2-7 TRBD2
TGTGCCAGCAGTACAGGGGGCCACGGCTACACCTTC CASSTGGHGYTF TRBV28 - TRBJ1-2 TRBD1
TGTGCCAGCAGCTTAGGCCCCTGGAGCTCTGGAAACACCATATATTTT CASSLGPWSSGNTIYF TRBV7-8 - TRBJ1-3 -
TGTGCCAGCAGCCCCGGGACAGGGAGTGAAAAACTGTTTTTT CASSPGTGSEKLFF TRBV7-9 - TRBJ1-4 TRBD1
TGTGCCAGCTCACACGGACAGACCTACGAGCAGTACTTC CASSHGQTYEQYF TRBV18 - TRBJ2-7 -
TGTGCCAGCAGCGTGGGGGGAAGCGGCGGCTACACCTTC CASSVGGSGGYTF TRBV9 - TRBJ1-2 -
TGTGCCAGCACCTCTCCGGGGATTTGGGGCTACACCTTC CASTSPGIWGYTF TRBV11-2 few TRBJ1-2 -
TGTGCCAGCAGCCCTGGGACAGGGGTGCCGGCCGGGGAGCTGTTTTTT CASSPGTGVPAGELFF TRBV9 - TRBJ2-2 TRBD1
TGTGCCAGCAGTCCCCCAGGGGCCCAGGGGTACTTC CASSPPGAQGYF TRBV6-2/TRBV6-3 - TRBJ2-7 -
TGTGCCGGGGGAGGGGAGTACAATGAGCAGTTCTTC CAGGGEYNEQFF TRBV7-9 - TRBJ2-1 TRBD2